The rows below give T cell receptor beta chains drawn from one sample of a study of blood T cell repertoires in COVID-19. Assay used: immunoSEQ multiplex PCR; TCRdb lists only in-frame clones, some missing. This sample carries some 22,000 clones, 83% of them seen once, and the ten largest clones take 48%. The specimen was peripheral blood. The receptors were sampled from a man between 65 and 85 years old with acute or convalescent COVID-19. Both conserved end residues are part of each CDR3. Fields, in order: V gene, J gene, CDR3 protein.

TRBV18	TRBJ2-7	CASSTGTSGSYEQYF
TRBV9	TRBJ2-7	CASSALAGGAYEQYF
TRBV30	TRBJ1-2	CAWKDGTGGDNYGYTF
TRBV19	TRBJ2-5	CASSTDRGRETQYF
TRBV19	TRBJ1-6	CASSMAGFNSPLHF
TRBV18	TRBJ1-5	CASSQFQGMQGKPQHF
TRBV12-3/TRBV12-4	TRBJ1-6	CASSGPGRSPLHF
TRBV28	TRBJ1-5	CADGDRNQPQHF
TRBV11-2	TRBJ1-2	CASSLARGGYGYTF
TRBV10-3	TRBJ2-3	CAINRDRGTDTQYF
TRBV7-2	TRBJ2-1	CASSLDSGSSYNEQFF
TRBV6-2/TRBV6-3	TRBJ1-4	CASSLRGVTGSLEKLFF
TRBV4-2	TRBJ2-2	CASSYRVTGDTGELFF
TRBV5-5	TRBJ1-5	CASSPGEGDSNQPQHF
TRBV7-2	TRBJ2-7	CASSSGTITHEQYF
TRBV11-2	TRBJ1-4	CASSLRSINEKLFF
TRBV5-1	TRBJ2-1	CASSLEQASYNEQFF
TRBV6-6	TRBJ2-2	CASSYSRLANTGELFF
TRBV7-3	TRBJ2-7	CASSFGTGAYEQYF
TRBV5-5	TRBJ1-1	CASSSDRALRNTEAFF
TRBV5-4	TRBJ2-6	CASSVGQGEPSGANVLTF
TRBV5-1	TRBJ2-6	CASSPRTGGLSGANVLTF
TRBV18	TRBJ2-6	CASSLQRSSGANVLTF
TRBV11-3	TRBJ1-1	CASSPNSMITEAFF
TRBV6-6	TRBJ1-5	CASSSTVNQPQHF
TRBV2	TRBJ2-5	CASLAGGRSWETQYF
TRBV18	TRBJ2-3	CASSPQGPDTQYF
TRBV30	TRBJ1-6	CAWTSSYNSPLHF
TRBV7-2	TRBJ2-7	CASSQAYRVYEQYF
TRBV7-2	TRBJ2-1	CASSWRGTRLAAGNEQFF
TRBV9	TRBJ2-3	CASAPTSISTDTQYF
TRBV12-3/TRBV12-4	TRBJ1-2	CASSPGQGRGYTF
TRBV30	TRBJ1-5	CAWSPTGVGQPQHF
TRBV9	TRBJ2-7	CASSGTSGSEQYF
TRBV6-5	TRBJ2-2	CASSRGLAPGELFF
TRBV5-1	TRBJ1-6	CASSLAVRGLGPYNSPLHF
TRBV20-1	TRBJ1-1	CSASVPGVNTEAFF
TRBV7-9	TRBJ1-3	CASSLDRDRNTIYF
TRBV18	TRBJ1-5	CASSALGQGYNQPQHF
TRBV19	TRBJ2-2	CASNAATTTGELFF
TRBV6-6	TRBJ2-5	CASSYSRETQYF
TRBV5-6	TRBJ1-5	CASSLTTAPARNQPQHF
TRBV9	TRBJ1-4	CASSVGSTGEKLFF
TRBV10-3	TRBJ1-1	CAISESGDRRPRAFF
TRBV5-1	TRBJ2-7	CASSFGTAAGEQYF
TRBV6-5	TRBJ1-3	CASRPPRGAGNTIYF
TRBV11-2	TRBJ2-5	CASSLEGVETQYF